Sequencing of this TCR beta chain was carried out in a study of cytomegalovirus exposure and HLA in healthy donors. Study background: The same platform was used for the 130 or so validation repertoires as for the 600 to 700 first-cohort repertoires, as reported in a later analysis. General study findings and limits: Most TCR sequences proved rare, with some public TCRs found in many donors.

Note on this clone: Its target is not known.

The donors were members of the roughly 120-subject validation cohort (separate from the approximately 670-subject first cohort). This table comes from immunoSEQ multiplex PCR, and its TCRdb copy is limited to in-frame clones, with some not included. The table lists some 210,000 clones, 70% to 90% of them singletons. V was clipped by 1 base and J by 5 bases; unmatched bases: 13. Germline CDR1 is GTSNPN and CDR2 is SVGIG (reference sequence). The CDR3 covers 16 residues. The receptor comes from a woman between 18 and 30 years old in good health and CMV-seronegative. The chain couples TRBV30 to TRBJ1-1; 7 nucleotides agree with TRBD1. Sequencing used PBMCs. This CDR3 is CAWSASDRVVRTEAFF. DNA for the CDR3: TGTGCCTGGAGTGCCTCCGACAGGGTGGTTAGGACTGAAGCTTTCTTT. The whole variable domain, filled in from reference TRBV30 and TRBJ1-1, reads SQTIHQWPATLVQPVGSPLSLECTVEGTSNPNLYWYRQAAGRGLQLLFYSVGIGQISSEVPQNLSASRPQDRQFILSSKKLLLSDSGFYLCAWSASDRVVRTEAFFGQGTRLTVV.